A selection of T cell receptor beta chains follows, all from one sample in a study of yellow fever vaccine responses in identical twins. In TCRdb, the RT-PCR reads were re-called with MiXCR into one record per CDR3 protein. The table has 20,000 or so distinct CDR3 sequences, approximately 70% seen once. The starting material was T cells from blood (PBMCs), unsorted or a sorted subset (not recorded which), obtained before or after yellow fever vaccination (not recorded which). These receptors were obtained from a woman younger than 35 who received the yellow fever vaccine. Both conserved end residues are part of each CDR3.

V,J,CDR3
TRBV29-1,TRBJ2-1,CSVTLQLAGALSYNEQFF
TRBV14,TRBJ1-2,CASSQVSGYGYTF
TRBV7-9,TRBJ2-1,CASSFRTGNPTYNEQFF
TRBV28,TRBJ1-5,CASMVAPASNQPQHF
TRBV19,TRBJ1-5,CASSMVRQPQHF
TRBV18,TRBJ2-7,CASSPGPSGRASEQYF
TRBV10-3,TRBJ2-5,CAISLGLDWDYQETQYF
TRBV12-3/TRBV12-4,TRBJ1-5,CASSRGGNQPQHF
TRBV15,TRBJ2-6,CATSRETGANVLTF
TRBV29-1,TRBJ2-3,CSVEDVDTQYF
TRBV2,TRBJ2-5,CASRRQGGTQYF
TRBV11-1,TRBJ2-7,CASGRSYEQYF
TRBV7-2,TRBJ2-5,CASSLSPGKETQYF
TRBV3-1,TRBJ2-1,CASSQGIAGGEDEQFF
TRBV11-1,TRBJ1-6,CASSPEGTPRHNSPLHF
TRBV4-2,TRBJ1-1,CASSKDTGSTEAFF
TRBV9,TRBJ2-7,CASSVSSTGFIEQYF
TRBV18,TRBJ2-5,CASSHSQGRQETQYF
TRBV20-1,TRBJ1-4,CSVWGPLNEKLFF
TRBV29-1,TRBJ2-7,CSVEVGGNYEQYF
TRBV29-1,TRBJ2-5,CSSSEWRETQYF
TRBV7-3,TRBJ2-1,CASSLTYKDSYNEQFF